These T cell receptor beta chains were read from a single sample in a study of T-cell memory formation after mild COVID-19. TCRdb used MiXCR to reprocess the 5' RACE reads, holding one entry per CDR3 protein. The sample has over 300,000 distinct CDR3 sequences, roughly 19% seen once. Material for sequencing was PBMCs or a T cell subset sorted from them (not recorded which). The receptor set was obtained from a man aged 18-30 years who had mild COVID-19 (a few samples of this study predate the infection). Cell type and time point are not known. Each CDR3 is given with its conserved first and last residue. D genes are given only for firm matches. Clone size is not always given. Where it is, it says once, few, many or a class for expanded clones.

D gene | clone size | J gene | V gene | CDR3 DNA | CDR3 protein
TRBD1 | - | TRBJ1-6 | TRBV5-1 | TGCGACAGCAGCTCCGGGACAGGGAACAATTCACCCATCCACTTT | CDSSSGTGNNSPIHF
TRBD1 | - | TRBJ2-1 | TRBV24-1 | TGTGCCACCAGTAAGTCCAGGGGGTATGAGCAGTTCTTC | CATSKSRGYEQFF
- | few | TRBJ2-5 | TRBV5-5 | TGTGCCAGCAGCGACGTGGGGCGTCAGGAGACCCAGTACTTC | CASSDVGRQETQYF
- | few | TRBJ1-1 | TRBV12-3/TRBV12-4 | TGTGCCAGCAGTCCACGTTGGGGACTGAACACTGAAGCTTTCTTT | CASSPRWGLNTEAFF
- | - | TRBJ1-4 | TRBV12-3/TRBV12-4 | TGTGCCAGCAGCCCAGGGACTATGGCAACTAATGAAAAACTGTTTTTT | CASSPGTMATNEKLFF
- | few | TRBJ2-1 | TRBV9 | TGTGCCAGCAGCGTAGTGGGTGGCGGGGCGTCCTCCGATGAGCAGTTCTTC | CASSVVGGGASSDEQFF
TRBD2 | - | TRBJ2-5 | TRBV4-3 | TGCGCCAGCAGCCAATCAACTAGCGGGGGGAGGTCCAAGTACTTC | CASSQSTSGGRSKYF
- | - | TRBJ2-2 | TRBV11-2 | TGTGCCAGCAGCTTAGGATGGGCCGGGGAGCTGTTTTTT | CASSLGWAGELFF
- | - | TRBJ2-3 | TRBV6-4 | TGTGCCAGCAGTGACGGGGAGCGGGTCACAGATACGCAGTATTTT | CASSDGERVTDTQYF
- | many | TRBJ1-5 | TRBV7-9 | TGTGCCAGCAGCGCCGACATCCCGGTGGGGCGGCCCCAGCATTTT | CASSADIPVGRPQHF
- | - | TRBJ2-5 | TRBV12-5 | TGTGCTAGTGGCTCCCCCGTTGGGGAGACCCAGTACTTC | CASGSPVGETQYF
- | few | TRBJ2-1 | TRBV5-6 | TGTGCCAGCAGCCTGGGGTTTGATGAGCAGTTCTTC | CASSLGFDEQFF
TRBD2 | - | TRBJ2-1 | TRBV5-1 | TGCGCCAGCAGCCGGACTAGAATGAACCATGAGCAGTTCTTC | CASSRTRMNHEQFF
TRBD2 | many | TRBJ2-2 | TRBV27 | TGTGCCAGCAATGGAGGAGGGACTAGCGGGGTTAACGGGGAGCTGTTTTTT | CASNGGGTSGVNGELFF
- | - | TRBJ2-7 | TRBV27 | TGTGCCAGCAGTTTATACTTGGGGCACTCCTACGAGCAGTACTTC | CASSLYLGHSYEQYF
- | - | TRBJ1-6 | TRBV11-2 | TGTGCCAGCAGCTTCTTACAGGACGGAGGTTCACCCCTCCACTTT | CASSFLQDGGSPLHF
TRBD2 | few | TRBJ2-3 | TRBV3-1 | TGTGCCAGCAGCCAAGCAGCGGGGGGCGGAAATACGCAGTATTTT | CASSQAAGGGNTQYF
TRBD1 | few | TRBJ2-5 | TRBV15 | TGTGCCACCAGCAGAGCTGACAGGGGGCGAGAGACCCAGTACTTC | CATSRADRGRETQYF
- | few | TRBJ2-3 | TRBV10-3 | TGTGCCATCAGTCCTAGCGGCACAGATACGCAGTATTTT | CAISPSGTDTQYF
TRBD1 | few | TRBJ1-2 | TRBV2 | TGTGCCAGCAGTACTAACTGGGACAGCAAAGCGGTCTATGGCTACACCTTC | CASSTNWDSKAVYGYTF
TRBD1 | - | TRBJ1-5 | TRBV28 | TGTGCCAGCAGTTCCGAGACAGGGGGTCGTCAGCCCCAGCATTTT | CASSSETGGRQPQHF
TRBD1 | - | TRBJ1-1 | TRBV20-1 | TGCAGTGCTAGGAACCTTGCAGGGGGCACTGAAGCTTTCTTT | CSARNLAGGTEAFF
TRBD1 | - | TRBJ1-2 | TRBV5-1 | TGCGCCAGCAGCAGACAGGGCTTAGGTGGCTACACCTTC | CASSRQGLGGYTF
- | - | TRBJ2-2 | TRBV4-2 | TGTGCCAGCAGCCAAGAGGGGGGCGCGCCCACCGGGGAGCTGTTTTTT | CASSQEGGAPTGELFF
TRBD1 | few | TRBJ2-1 | TRBV5-1 | TGCGCCAGCAGCGCCGGGACAGGGTTTGATGAGCAGTTCTTC | CASSAGTGFDEQFF
TRBD1 | - | TRBJ1-2 | TRBV6-2/TRBV6-3 | TGTGCCAGCAGTTATCCGACAGGGGGCCACTATGGCTACACCTTC | CASSYPTGGHYGYTF
- | few | TRBJ1-1 | TRBV7-6 | TGTGCCAGCAGCTTAGAGGTCGGGACTGAAGCTTTCTTT | CASSLEVGTEAFF
- | few | TRBJ2-6 | TRBV5-5 | TGTGCCAGCAGCTTGAGGGACCCGCCCTCTGGGGCCAACGTCCTGACTTTC | CASSLRDPPSGANVLTF
- | - | TRBJ1-5 | TRBV27 | TGTGCCAGCAGGCCGGGGATGCACAATCAGCCCCAGCATTTT | CASRPGMHNQPQHF
TRBD1 | many | TRBJ2-3 | TRBV15 | TGTGCCACCAGCAGATCGCAGACAGGGGCGACTGCGCAGTATTTT | CATSRSQTGATAQYF
TRBD2 | few | TRBJ2-5 | TRBV7-2 | TGTGCCAGCAGCTGGACTAGCGGGGCAAGGCAAGAGACCCAGTACTTC | CASSWTSGARQETQYF
- | few | TRBJ2-5 | TRBV7-2 | TGTGCCAGCACATACACGTATGAGACCCAGTACTTC | CASTYTYETQYF
TRBD1 | - | TRBJ2-2 | TRBV28 | TGTGCCAGCAGCCCGCCCCAGGGGGCCGGGGAGCTGTTTTTT | CASSPPQGAGELFF
- | once | TRBJ2-1 | TRBV4-2 | TGTGCCAGCAGCCAAGAAGGCGGGTTGGGTGAGCAGTTCTTC | CASSQEGGLGEQFF
TRBD1 | few | TRBJ1-4 | TRBV27 | TGTGCCAGCAGTCCCGGGACAGGGGGCTTTGGAAAACTGTTTTTT | CASSPGTGGFGKLFF
- | - | TRBJ2-5 | TRBV12-5 | TGTGCTAGTGGTTTTCCGGGTAGAGAGACCCAGTACTTC | CASGFPGRETQYF
- | many | TRBJ1-6 | TRBV7-8 | TGTGCCAGCAGCACAACTACCCGGGACTCCACCTATAATTCACCCCTCCACTTT | CASSTTTRDSTYNSPLHF
- | - | TRBJ1-2 | TRBV5-4 | TGTGCCAGCTCCGAAGGGACCGCTAACTATGGCTACACCTTC | CASSEGTANYGYTF
- | few | TRBJ2-1 | TRBV3-1 | TGTGCCAGCAGCCCTCAAGCCAGCGAGCAGTTCTTC | CASSPQASEQFF
- | - | TRBJ1-2 | TRBV12-3/TRBV12-4 | TGTGCCAGCAGTTTTCTAGGGGTGGGTGGCTACACCTTC | CASSFLGVGGYTF
TRBD1 | - | TRBJ2-5 | TRBV7-2 | TGTGCCAGCAGCCGACAGGGGGTTTCAGGCCCCACCCAAGAGACCCAGTACTTC | CASSRQGVSGPTQETQYF
- | few | TRBJ1-2 | TRBV12-3/TRBV12-4 | TGTGCCAGCAGTAGCCTAAGAGGCTACACCTTC | CASSSLRGYTF
TRBD1 | few | TRBJ1-2 | TRBV28 | TGTGCCAGCACCAGGACAGGCGATCTCTATGGCTACACCTTC | CASTRTGDLYGYTF
- | - | TRBJ2-7 | TRBV5-1 | TGCGCCAGCAGCTTGGCCACAAGGGGCAACGAGCAGTACTTC | CASSLATRGNEQYF
TRBD2 | few | TRBJ2-1 | TRBV10-3 | TGTGCCGTACTAGCGGGGGGTGCCGCACACACCAATGAGCAGTTCTTC | CAVLAGGAAHTNEQFF
- | many | TRBJ2-2 | TRBV6-2/TRBV6-3 | TGTGCCAGCAGTTACTCTGCGGACGAGAACACCGGGGAGCTGTTTTTT | CASSYSADENTGELFF
- | - | TRBJ1-2 | TRBV20-1 | TGCAGTGCCAACCGGGTATGGAGAAGCTATGGCTACACCTTC | CSANRVWRSYGYTF
TRBD1 | - | TRBJ2-1 | TRBV11-3 | TGTGCCAGCAGCTCGGGACAGGGTTGGGGGAATGAGCAGTTCTTC | CASSSGQGWGNEQFF
- | - | TRBJ2-2 | TRBV10-3 | TGTGCCATCGCAAGGGACCCCGGGGAGCTGTTTTTT | CAIARDPGELFF
TRBD1 | - | TRBJ2-7 | TRBV4-1 | TGCGCCAGCAGCCAAGATCCCCCGGACAGGTTCTCCTACGAGCAGTACTTC | CASSQDPPDRFSYEQYF
- | few | TRBJ1-2 | TRBV20-1 | TGCAGTGCTAGAGGATCGGGGACCCCAAGGAACTATGGCTACACCTTC | CSARGSGTPRNYGYTF
TRBD1 | many | TRBJ2-2 | TRBV5-1 | TGCGCCAGCAGCTTTACAGGGGGCGCGGACACCGGGGAGCTGTTTTTT | CASSFTGGADTGELFF
TRBD1 | - | TRBJ1-2 | TRBV7-9 | TGTGCCAGCAGCGACAGGGGAATAGGCTACACCTTC | CASSDRGIGYTF
- | - | TRBJ1-6 | TRBV7-8 | TGTGCCAGCAGCTTAGGGGAGACCTTAGCCCTCCACTTT | CASSLGETLALHF
TRBD1 | - | TRBJ2-7 | TRBV6-5 | TGTGCCACCCGTACAGGGGTTAGGTACGAGCAGTACTTC | CATRTGVRYEQYF